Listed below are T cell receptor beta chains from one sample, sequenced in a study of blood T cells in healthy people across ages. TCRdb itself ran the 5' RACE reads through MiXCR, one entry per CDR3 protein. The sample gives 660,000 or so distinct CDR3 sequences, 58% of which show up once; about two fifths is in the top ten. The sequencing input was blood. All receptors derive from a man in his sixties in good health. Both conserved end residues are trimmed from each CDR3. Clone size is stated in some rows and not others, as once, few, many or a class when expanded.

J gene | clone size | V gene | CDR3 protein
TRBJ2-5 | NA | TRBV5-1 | ASARGSGETQY
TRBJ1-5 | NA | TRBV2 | ASSAGRGDNQPQH
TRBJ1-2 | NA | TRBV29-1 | SVGAGNYGYT
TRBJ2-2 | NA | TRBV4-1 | ASSRGLAGGTNTGELF
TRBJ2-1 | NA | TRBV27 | ASSLTSAYDNEQF
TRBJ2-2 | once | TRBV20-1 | SASPGTSNTGELF
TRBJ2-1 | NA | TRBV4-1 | ASSQDILSGGALGQF
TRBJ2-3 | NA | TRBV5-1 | ASSLVLAATTDTQY
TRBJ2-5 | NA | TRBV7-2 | ASSPSLAAQETQY
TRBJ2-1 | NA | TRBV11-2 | ASSESPGTLNEQF
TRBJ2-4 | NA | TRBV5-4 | ASSFQGAKNIQY
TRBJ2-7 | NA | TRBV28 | ASTPQPYTGDEQY
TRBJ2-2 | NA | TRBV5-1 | ASSSPPGPNTGELF
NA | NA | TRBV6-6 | ASSLGLAARGPYEQY
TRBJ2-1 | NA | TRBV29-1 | SALWDSPFDSYNEQF
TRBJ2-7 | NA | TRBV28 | ASTTMGPYEQY
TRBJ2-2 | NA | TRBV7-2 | ASNPGLSDTGELF
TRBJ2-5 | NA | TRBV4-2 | ASSQDGRETQY
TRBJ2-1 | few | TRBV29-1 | SVRDSYNEQF
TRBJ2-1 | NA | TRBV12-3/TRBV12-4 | ASSFGLAGNEQF
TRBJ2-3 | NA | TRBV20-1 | SAKRLAGVADTQY
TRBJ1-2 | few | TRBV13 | ASSSEGNLYGYT
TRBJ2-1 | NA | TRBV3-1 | ASSPSAVVEQF
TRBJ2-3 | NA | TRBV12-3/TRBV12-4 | ASSLTASADTQY
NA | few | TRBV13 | ASSFRQVGEQY
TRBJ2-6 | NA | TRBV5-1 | ASSSQGVVSGANVLT
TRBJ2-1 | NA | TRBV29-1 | SVAFNLAGDHNEQF
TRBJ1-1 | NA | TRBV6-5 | ASSYSGQMNTEAF
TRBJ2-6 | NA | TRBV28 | ASRTHSGANVLT
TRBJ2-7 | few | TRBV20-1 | SAILRGSSYEQY
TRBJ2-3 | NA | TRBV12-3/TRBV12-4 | ASSLGTGHLFTDTQY
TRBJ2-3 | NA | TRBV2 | ASSEDLNADTQY
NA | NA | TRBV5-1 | ASRQDPSSYEQY
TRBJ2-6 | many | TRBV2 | ASTWDSGANVLT
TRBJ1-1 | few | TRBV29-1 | SVEGGAGADQAF
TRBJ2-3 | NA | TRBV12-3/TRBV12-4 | ASSPYSRVGTDTQY
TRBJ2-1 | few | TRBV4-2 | ASSQALTSGSRYNEQF
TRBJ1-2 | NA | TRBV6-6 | ASTNGQFANYGYT
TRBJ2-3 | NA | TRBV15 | ATSRDIQLTDTQY
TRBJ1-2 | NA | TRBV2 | ASSGQPTTGYT
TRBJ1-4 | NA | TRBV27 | ASSFSRGGEKLF
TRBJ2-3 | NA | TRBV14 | ASSPKRNSDTQY
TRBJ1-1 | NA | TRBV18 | ASSPQDKRMNTEAF
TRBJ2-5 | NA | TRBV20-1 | SARTVRETQY
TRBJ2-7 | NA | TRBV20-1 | SARAPGEGRVQY
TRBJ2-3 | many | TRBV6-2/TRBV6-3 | ASSYERGGGTDTQY
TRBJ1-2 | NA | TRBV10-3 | AISEGETIYGYT
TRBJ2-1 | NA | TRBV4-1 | ASSQVPGSGGADEQF
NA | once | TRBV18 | ASSPTGTNYNEQY
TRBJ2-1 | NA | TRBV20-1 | SRSGLFDEQF
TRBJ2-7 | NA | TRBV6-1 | ASSDGTENGLYEQY
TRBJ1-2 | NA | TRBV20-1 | STTQGAGNYGYT
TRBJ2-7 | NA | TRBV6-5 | ASSYSGTSVHEQY
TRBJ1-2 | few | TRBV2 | ASSAGASNYGYT